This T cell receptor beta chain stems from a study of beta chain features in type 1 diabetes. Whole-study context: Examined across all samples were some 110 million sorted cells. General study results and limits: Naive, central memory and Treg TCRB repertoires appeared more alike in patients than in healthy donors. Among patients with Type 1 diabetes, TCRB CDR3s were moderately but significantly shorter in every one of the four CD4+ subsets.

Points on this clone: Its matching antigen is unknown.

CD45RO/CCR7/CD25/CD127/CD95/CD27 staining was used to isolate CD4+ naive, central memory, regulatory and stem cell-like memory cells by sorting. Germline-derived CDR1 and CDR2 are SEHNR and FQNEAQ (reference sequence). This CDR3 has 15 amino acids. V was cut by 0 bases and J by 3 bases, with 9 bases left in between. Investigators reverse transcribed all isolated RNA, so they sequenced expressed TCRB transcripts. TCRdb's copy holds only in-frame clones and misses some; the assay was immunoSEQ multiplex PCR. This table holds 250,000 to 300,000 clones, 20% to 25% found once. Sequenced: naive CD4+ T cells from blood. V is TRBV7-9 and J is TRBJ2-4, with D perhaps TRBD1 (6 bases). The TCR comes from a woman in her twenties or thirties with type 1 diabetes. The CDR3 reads CASSLAGRGKNIQYF. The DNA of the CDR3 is TGTGCCAGCAGCTTAGCCGGCAGGGGCAAAAACATTCAGTACTTC.